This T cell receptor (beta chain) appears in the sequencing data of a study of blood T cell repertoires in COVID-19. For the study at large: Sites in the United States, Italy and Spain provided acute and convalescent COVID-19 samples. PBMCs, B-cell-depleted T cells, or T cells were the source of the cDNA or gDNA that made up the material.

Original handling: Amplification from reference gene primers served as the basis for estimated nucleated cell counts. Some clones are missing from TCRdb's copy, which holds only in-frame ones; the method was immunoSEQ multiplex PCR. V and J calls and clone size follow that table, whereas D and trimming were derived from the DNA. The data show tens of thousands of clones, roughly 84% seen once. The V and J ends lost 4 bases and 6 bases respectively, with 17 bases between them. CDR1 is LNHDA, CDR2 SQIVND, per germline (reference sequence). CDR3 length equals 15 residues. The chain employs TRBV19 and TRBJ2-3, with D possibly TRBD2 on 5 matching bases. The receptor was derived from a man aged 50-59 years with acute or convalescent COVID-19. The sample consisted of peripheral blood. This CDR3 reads CASSTPGATGDTQYF. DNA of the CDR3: TGTGCCAGTAGTACCCCGGGCGCCACGGGGGATACGCAGTATTTT.